This entry lists 9 T cell receptor beta chains sequenced from one sample in a study of T cell responses to AZD1222 COVID-19 vaccine. Some clones are missing from TCRdb's copy, which holds only in-frame ones; the method was immunoSEQ multiplex PCR. The sample shows around 80,000 clones, nearly 90% of them seen only once. The starting material was peripheral blood, obtained on day 0 of AZD1222 vaccination. These receptors were taken from an adult in good health.

In this sample, this clone turned up a few times. The chain is built from TRBV6-5 and TRBJ1-1; D ambiguous. This CDR3 has 12 residues. The germline gives CDR1 MNHEY, CDR2 SVGAGI. Trimming removed 5 bases at V and 10 bases at J, with 14 bases between. This chain's CDR3 is CASSQMTNRAFF. CDR3 bases: TGTGCCAGCAGTCAAATGACTAACCGAGCTTTCTTT.

This rearrangement joins TRBV29-1 to TRBJ1-3, with D possibly being TRBD1 (5 bases). Between the trimmed V and J ends, which lost 3 bases and 1 base, there was a span of 10 bases. CDR1 SQVTM and CDR2 ANQGSEA come from the germline V gene. CDR3 length: 14 amino acids. The CDR3 loop reads CSVDRALSGNTIYF. DNA of the CDR3: TGCAGCGTTGACAGGGCTTTGTCTGGAAACACCATATATTTT.

This clone appeared a single time. This chain uses TRBV3-1 (or the pseudogene TRBV3-2) with TRBJ1-2, with 8 bases that match TRBD1. The CDR3 has 13 residues. CDR1 and CDR2 from the germline V gene are LGHDT and YNNKEL (reference sequence). With V trimmed by 4 bases and J by 9 bases, 7 bases remained unmatched. CDR3 sequence (DNA): TGTGCCAGCAGCCTGACAGGGGAAAGCCGCTACACCTTC. This gives the protein CASSLTGESRYTF.

This clone was counted a single time. V gene TRBV7-6 combines with J gene TRBJ1-4, with D uncertain. The V gene's germline CDR1 is SGHVS and CDR2 FNYEAQ. This CDR3 is built from 16 residues. The V and J ends lost 4 bases and 1 base respectively, with 13 bases between them. CDR3 region: CASSSRREITNEKLFF. In DNA form, the CDR3 reads TGTGCCAGCAGCTCCCGACGGGAGATAACTAATGAAAAACTGTTTTTT.

The chain carries TRBV4-1 and TRBJ2-6, with D possibly matching TRBD2 (6 bases). Trimming cost V 4 bases and J 1 base, with 11 bases left between them. Germline V CDR1 and CDR2: MGHRA, YSYEKL. This CDR3 region has 16 residues. CDR3 protein: CASSPQAGSGANVLTF. The DNA of the CDR3 is TGCGCCAGCAGCCCCCAGGCGGGGTCTGGGGCCAACGTCCTGACTTTC.

This clone was detected only a few times. This chain connects TRBV7-2 to TRBJ2-5, with D perhaps TRBD1 (6 bases). This CDR3 is 16 amino acids long. The V end lost 5 bases, the J end lost 2 bases, and 18 bases lay between the germline ends. Germline loops: CDR1 SGHTA, CDR2 FQGNSA. CDR3 sequence reads: CASSPVGRTGQETQYF. CDR3 nucleotide sequence: TGTGCCAGCAGCCCGGTAGGGCGAACAGGGCAAGAGACCCAGTACTTC.

The chain uses TRBV5-1 and TRBJ1-1, with D unclear. The V gene's germline CDR1 is SGHRS and CDR2 YFSETQ. This CDR3 comprises 14 residues. Trimming shortened V by 5 bases and J by 1 base, and 12 bases separated the two germline ends. The CDR3 reads CASRDQTGNTEAFF. CDR3 sequence (DNA): TGCGCCAGCAGAGACCAGACGGGGAACACTGAAGCTTTCTTT.

The rearrangement joins TRBV7-9 to TRBJ2-2, with 7 bases identical to TRBD1. Trimming at V came to 5 bases and at J to 6 bases, leaving 9 bases not matched to a gene. The germline V gene encodes CDR1 SEHNR and CDR2 FQNEAQ (reference sequence). The CDR3 consists of 15 residues. CDR3 DNA: TGTGCCAGCAGCCAACGACAGGGAGAGTCCGGGGAGCTGTTTTTT. Its protein product is CASSQRQGESGELFF.

The chain recombines TRBV19 with TRBJ1-1; no firm D call. V dropped 4 bases and J dropped 9 bases, with 12 bases sitting between them. This CDR3 region has 12 residues. Germline V CDR1 and CDR2: LNHDA, SQIVND (reference sequence). This CDR3 reads CASSTTTEKAFF. The CDR3 DNA is TGTGCCAGTAGTACGACGACGGAGAAAGCTTTCTTT.